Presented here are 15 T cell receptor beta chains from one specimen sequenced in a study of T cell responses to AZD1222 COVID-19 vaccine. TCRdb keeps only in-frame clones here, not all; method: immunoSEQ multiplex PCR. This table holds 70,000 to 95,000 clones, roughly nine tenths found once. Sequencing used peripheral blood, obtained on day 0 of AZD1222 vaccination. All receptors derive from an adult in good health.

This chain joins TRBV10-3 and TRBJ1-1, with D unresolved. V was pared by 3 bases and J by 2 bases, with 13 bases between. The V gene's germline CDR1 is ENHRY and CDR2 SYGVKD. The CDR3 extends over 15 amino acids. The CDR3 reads CAISDAAADNTEAFF. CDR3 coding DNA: TGTGCCATCAGTGATGCGGCAGCCGATAACACTGAAGCTTTCTTT.

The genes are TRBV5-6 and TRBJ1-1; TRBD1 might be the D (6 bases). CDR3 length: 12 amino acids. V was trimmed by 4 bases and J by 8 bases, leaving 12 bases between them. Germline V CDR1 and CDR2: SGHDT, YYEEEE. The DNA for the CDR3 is TGTGCCAGCAGCCGACCCGGGACAGAAGCTTTCTTT. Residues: CASSRPGTEAFF.

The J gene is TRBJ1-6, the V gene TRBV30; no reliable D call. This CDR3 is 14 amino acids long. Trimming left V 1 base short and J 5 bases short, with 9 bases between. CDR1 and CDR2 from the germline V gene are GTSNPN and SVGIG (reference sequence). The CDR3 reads CAWSDRKNNSPLHF. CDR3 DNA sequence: TGTGCCTGGAGTGACAGAAAAAATAATTCACCCCTCCACTTT. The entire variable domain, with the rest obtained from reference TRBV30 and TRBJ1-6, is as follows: SQTIHQWPATLVQPVGSPLSLECTVEGTSNPNLYWYRQAAGRGLQLLFYSVGIGQISSEVPQNLSASRPQDRQFILSSKKLLLSDSGFYLCAWSDRKNNSPLHFGNGTRLTVT.

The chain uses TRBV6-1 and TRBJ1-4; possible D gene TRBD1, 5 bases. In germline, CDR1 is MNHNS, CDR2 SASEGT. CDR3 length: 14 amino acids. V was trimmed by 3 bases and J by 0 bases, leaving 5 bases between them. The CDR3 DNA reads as TGTGCCAGCAGTGAGACAGCAACTAATGAAAAACTGTTTTTT. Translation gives CASSETATNEKLFF.

The CDR3 DNA is TGTGCCAGCAGTGAAGCTGGGGACACCAGCCCCTATAGCAATCAGCCCCAGCATTTT. The encoded protein is CASSEAGDTSPYSNQPQHF. The chain joins TRBV2 to TRBJ1-5; D possibly corresponds to TRBD1 (6 bases). V was clipped by 0 bases and J by 0 bases, with 18 bases between them. Germline CDR1 SNHLY, CDR2 FYNNEI. The CDR3 spans 19 residues.

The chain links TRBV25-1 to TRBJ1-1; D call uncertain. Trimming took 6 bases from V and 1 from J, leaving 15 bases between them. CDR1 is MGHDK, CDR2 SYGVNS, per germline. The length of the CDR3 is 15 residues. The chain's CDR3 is CASSDDRTGNTEAFF. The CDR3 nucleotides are TGTGCCAGCAGCGACGACCGGACGGGGAACACTGAAGCTTTCTTT.

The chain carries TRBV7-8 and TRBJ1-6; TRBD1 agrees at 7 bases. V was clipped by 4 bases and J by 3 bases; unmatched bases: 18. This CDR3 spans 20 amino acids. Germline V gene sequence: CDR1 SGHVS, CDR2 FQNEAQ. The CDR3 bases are TGTGCCAGCAGCTCAAGACCGGGACAGATCGTACCGGTCTATAATTCACCCCTCCACTTT. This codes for CASSSRPGQIVPVYNSPLHF.

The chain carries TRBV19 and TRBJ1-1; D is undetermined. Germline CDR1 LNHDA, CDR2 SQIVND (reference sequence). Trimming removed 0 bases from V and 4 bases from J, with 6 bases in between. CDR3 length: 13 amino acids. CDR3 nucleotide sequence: TGTGCCAGTAGTATAGACACCTCCACTGAAGCTTTCTTT. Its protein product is CASSIDTSTEAFF.

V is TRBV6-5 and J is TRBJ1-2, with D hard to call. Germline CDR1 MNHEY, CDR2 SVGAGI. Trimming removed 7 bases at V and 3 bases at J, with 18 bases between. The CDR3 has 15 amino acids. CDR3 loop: CASNHRGDSHYGYTF. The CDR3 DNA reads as TGTGCCAGCAACCATAGAGGTGATTCCCACTATGGCTACACCTTC.

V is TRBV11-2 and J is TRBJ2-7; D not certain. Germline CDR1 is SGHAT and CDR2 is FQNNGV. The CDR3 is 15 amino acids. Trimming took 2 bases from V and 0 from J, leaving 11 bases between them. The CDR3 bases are TGTGCCAGCAGCTTAAGTGGCTCCACCTCCTACGAGCAGTACTTC. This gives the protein CASSLSGSTSYEQYF.

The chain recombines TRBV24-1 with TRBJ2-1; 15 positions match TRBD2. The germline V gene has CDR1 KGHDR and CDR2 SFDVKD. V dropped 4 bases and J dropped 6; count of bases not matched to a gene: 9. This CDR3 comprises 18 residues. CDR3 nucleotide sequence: TGTGCCACCAGTGACGGAGCCGTGGGACTAGCGGGGGGCAATGAGCAGTTCTTC. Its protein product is CATSDGAVGLAGGNEQFF.

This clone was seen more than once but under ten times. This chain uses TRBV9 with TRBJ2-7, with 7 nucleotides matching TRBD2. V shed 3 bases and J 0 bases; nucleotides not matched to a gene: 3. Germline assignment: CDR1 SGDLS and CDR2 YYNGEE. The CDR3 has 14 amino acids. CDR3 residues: CASSGDYPSYEQYF. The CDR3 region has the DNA TGTGCCAGCAGCGGGGACTATCCCTCCTACGAGCAGTACTTC.

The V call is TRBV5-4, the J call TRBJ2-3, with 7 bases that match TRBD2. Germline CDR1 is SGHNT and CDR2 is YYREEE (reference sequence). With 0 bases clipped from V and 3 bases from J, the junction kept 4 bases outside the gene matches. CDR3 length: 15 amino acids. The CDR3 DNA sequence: TGTGCCAGCAGCTTGGCGCGGGGGAGTACAGATACGCAGTATTTT. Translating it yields CASSLARGSTDTQYF. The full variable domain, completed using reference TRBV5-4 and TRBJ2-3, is ETGVTQSPTHLIKTRGQQVTLRCSSQSGHNTVSWYQQALGQGPQFIFQYYREEENGRGNFPPRFSGLQFPNYSSELNVNALELDDSALYLCASSLARGSTDTQYFGPGTRLTVL.

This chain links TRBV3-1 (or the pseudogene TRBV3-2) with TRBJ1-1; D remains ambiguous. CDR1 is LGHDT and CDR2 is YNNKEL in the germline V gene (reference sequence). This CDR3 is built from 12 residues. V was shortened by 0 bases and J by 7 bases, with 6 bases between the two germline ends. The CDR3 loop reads CASSQDIREAFF. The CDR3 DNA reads TGTGCCAGCAGCCAAGATATCCGTGAAGCTTTCTTT.

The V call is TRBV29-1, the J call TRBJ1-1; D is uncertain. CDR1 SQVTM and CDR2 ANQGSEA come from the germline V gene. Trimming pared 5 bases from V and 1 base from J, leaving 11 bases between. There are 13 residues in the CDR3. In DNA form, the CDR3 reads TGCAGCGTTTTTAGTTTCGAGAACACTGAAGCTTTCTTT. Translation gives CSVFSFENTEAFF.